These T cell receptor beta chains were read from a single sample in a study of blood T cell repertoires in COVID-19. TCRdb's copy holds only in-frame clones and misses some; the assay was immunoSEQ multiplex PCR. The sample consists of under 150,000 clones, about 87% of them appearing once. Sequencing input: PBMCs or T cells enriched from blood (not recorded which). These receptors came from a man in his forties or fifties in a cohort exposed to, infected with or recovered from COVID-19 (not recorded which). The CDR3 runs from the conserved cysteine through the conserved F or W. The order of the fields is clone size, D gene, J gene, V gene, CDR3 length, CDR3 DNA, CDR3 protein. D genes are given only for firm matches. For some rows the clone size is stated as once, few or many, or as a class when expanded; others skip it.

clone size: few
D gene: TRBD1
J gene: TRBJ2-7
V gene: TRBV25-1
CDR3 length: 14
CDR3 DNA: TGTGCCAGCAGTGACAGGGGGCTCAGCTACGAGCAGTACTTC
CDR3 protein: CASSDRGLSYEQYF

clone size: NA
D gene: TRBD1
J gene: TRBJ2-7
V gene: TRBV7-7
CDR3 length: 13
CDR3 DNA: TGTGCCAGCAGCGCGGGACAGGGTGGCGAGCAGTACTTC
CDR3 protein: CASSAGQGGEQYF

clone size: NA
D gene: TRBD1
J gene: TRBJ1-3
V gene: TRBV6-5
CDR3 length: 14
CDR3 DNA: TGTGCCAGCAGCCGGACAGGGCCCGGAAACACCATATATTTT
CDR3 protein: CASSRTGPGNTIYF

clone size: NA
D gene: TRBD2
J gene: TRBJ2-1
V gene: TRBV7-9
CDR3 length: 15
CDR3 DNA: TGTGCCAGCAGCTTCGCGGGGGGGCTCCTCAATGAGCAGTTCTTC
CDR3 protein: CASSFAGGLLNEQFF

clone size: NA
D gene: TRBD2
J gene: TRBJ2-3
V gene: TRBV24-1
CDR3 length: 17
CDR3 DNA: TGTGCCACCAGTGCTGCGGGAGCACGAACTAGCACAGATACGCAGTATTTT
CDR3 protein: CATSAAGARTSTDTQYF

clone size: NA
D gene: NA
J gene: TRBJ1-2
V gene: TRBV5-4
CDR3 length: 15
CDR3 DNA: TGTGCCAGCAGCTTGGATACAGGAGCAGCATATGGCTACACCTTC
CDR3 protein: CASSLDTGAAYGYTF

clone size: once
D gene: NA
J gene: TRBJ1-6
V gene: TRBV10-2
CDR3 length: 14
CDR3 DNA: TGCGCCAGCAGTGAGGGACGAGAGGGCTCACCCCTCCACTTT
CDR3 protein: CASSEGREGSPLHF

clone size: NA
D gene: TRBD1
J gene: TRBJ2-1
V gene: TRBV28
CDR3 length: 15
CDR3 DNA: TGTGCCAGCAGTCGAGGGGGCCCCTCCTACAATGAGCAGTTCTTC
CDR3 protein: CASSRGGPSYNEQFF

clone size: few
D gene: TRBD1
J gene: TRBJ2-3
V gene: TRBV4-3
CDR3 length: 18
CDR3 DNA: TGCGCCAGCAGCCCGGGACAGGGGTCTAACTATGGCACAGATACGCAGTATTTT
CDR3 protein: CASSPGQGSNYGTDTQYF

clone size: NA
D gene: NA
J gene: TRBJ1-5
V gene: TRBV29-1
CDR3 length: 13
CDR3 DNA: TGCAGCGTAGCGGGAAGCGGGAACCAGCCCCAGCATTTT
CDR3 protein: CSVAGSGNQPQHF

clone size: NA
D gene: NA
J gene: TRBJ2-2
V gene: TRBV6-4
CDR3 length: 13
CDR3 DNA: TGTGCCAGCAGTTCAGAAAACACCGGGGAGCTGTTTTTT
CDR3 protein: CASSSENTGELFF